The present T cell receptor (beta chain) was sequenced within a study of T-cell reconstitution after alpha-beta-depleted transplantation in children. Study findings and constraints: Reports say that about two months after transplant, the alpha-beta T cells came out of several hundred graft clones that had expanded. When one year had passed after transplant, most T-cell counts and diversity came from newly produced T cells. Elevated TCRbeta diversity at day 60 was traced, in some patients, to surviving recipient T cells and thymic progenitors.

Notes on this clonotype: The antigen is not known.

CDR1 SGHAT and CDR2 FQDESV come from the germline V gene (reference sequence). The CDR3 sequence is 18 residues long. Trimming removed 1 base from V and 5 bases from J; junction bases left unmatched: 14. Unique molecular identifiers were used in preparing the TCRbeta library. MiXCR, run by TCRdb on the PCR reads, gives a single entry per CDR3 protein. The repertoire holds under 400,000 distinct CDR3 sequences, with 23% as singletons. The chain couples TRBV11-1 to TRBJ1-3, with TRBD1 identical over 7 bases. This receptor was obtained from a male patient younger than 18 who had a stem cell transplant for acute lymphoblastic leukemia, so the T cells may come from the graft donor. Sequencing was performed on PBMCs, mostly from graft donor cells, taken 180 days after TCRalphabeta/CD19-depleted stem cell transplant. This CDR3 reads CASSLGGLRDSDRNTIYF. CDR3 in DNA: TGTGCCAGCAGCTTAGGGGGCCTCCGGGACAGCGACCGAAACACCATATATTTT.